This T cell receptor (beta chain) was observed in a study of blood T cell repertoires in COVID-19. The overall study: Acute-phase and convalescent COVID-19 samples originated in the United States, Italy and Spain. Sources were T cells, B-cell-depleted T cells, or PBMCs; the material itself was cDNA or gDNA.

Original analysis: Reference gene primer amplification gave estimated nucleated cell counts. Profiling relied on immunoSEQ multiplex PCR, and the TCRdb table lists in-frame clones only, not all of them. That table supplies the V and J calls and clone size; D and trimming were determined from the DNA. The data show some 200,000 clones, with 70% to 85% seen just once and more than 9% held by the top ten. Germline-derived CDR1 and CDR2 are LGHNA and YNFKEQ. Germline trimming cut 4 bases from V and 2 bases from J; bases unmatched to any gene: 8. This CDR3 spans 16 amino acids. The sample comprised peripheral blood. The sequence came from a man aged 50-60 years with active or convalescent COVID-19. The chain links TRBV4-2 to TRBJ2-1, with 7 bases that match TRBD1. The CDR3: CASSLLDRATYNEQFF. CDR3 DNA: TGTGCCAGCAGCCTACTAGACAGGGCAACCTACAATGAGCAGTTCTTC.